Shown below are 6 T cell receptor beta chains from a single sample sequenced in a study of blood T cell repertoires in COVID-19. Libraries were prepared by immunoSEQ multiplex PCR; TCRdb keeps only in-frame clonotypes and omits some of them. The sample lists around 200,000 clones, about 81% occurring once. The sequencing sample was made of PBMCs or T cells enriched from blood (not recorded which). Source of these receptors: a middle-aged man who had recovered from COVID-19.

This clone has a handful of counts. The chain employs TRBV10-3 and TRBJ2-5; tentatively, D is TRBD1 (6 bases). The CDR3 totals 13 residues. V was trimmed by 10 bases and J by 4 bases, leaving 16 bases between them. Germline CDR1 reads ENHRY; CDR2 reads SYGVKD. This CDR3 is CATAPGTTETQYF. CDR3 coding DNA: TGTGCCACCGCCCCAGGGACAACAGAGACCCAGTACTTC.

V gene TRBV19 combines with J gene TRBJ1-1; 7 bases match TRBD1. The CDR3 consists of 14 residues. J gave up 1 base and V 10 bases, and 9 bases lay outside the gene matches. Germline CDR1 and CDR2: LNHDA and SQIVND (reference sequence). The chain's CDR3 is CATRGGRTNTEAFF. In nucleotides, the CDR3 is TGTGCCACTAGAGGGGGCAGGACGAACACTGAAGCTTTCTTT.

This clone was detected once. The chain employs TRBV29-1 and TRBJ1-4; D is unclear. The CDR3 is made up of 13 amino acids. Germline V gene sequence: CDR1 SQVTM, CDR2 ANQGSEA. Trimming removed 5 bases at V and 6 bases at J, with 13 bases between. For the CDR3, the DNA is TGCAGCGTTCTGTGGCAGCAGGATGAAAAACTGTTTTTT. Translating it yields CSVLWQQDEKLFF.

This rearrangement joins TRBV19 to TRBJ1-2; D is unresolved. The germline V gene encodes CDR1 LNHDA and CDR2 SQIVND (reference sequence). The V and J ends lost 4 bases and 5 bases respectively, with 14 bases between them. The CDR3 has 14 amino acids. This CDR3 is CASSTRGPGYGYTF. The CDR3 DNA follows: TGTGCCAGTAGTACCCGCGGGCCGGGGTATGGCTACACCTTC. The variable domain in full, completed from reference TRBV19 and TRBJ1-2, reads DGGITQSPKYLFRKEGQNVTLSCEQNLNHDAMYWYRQDPGQGLRLIYYSQIVNDFQKGDIAEGYSVSREKKESFPLTVTSAQKNPTAFYLCASSTRGPGYGYTFGSGTRLTVV.

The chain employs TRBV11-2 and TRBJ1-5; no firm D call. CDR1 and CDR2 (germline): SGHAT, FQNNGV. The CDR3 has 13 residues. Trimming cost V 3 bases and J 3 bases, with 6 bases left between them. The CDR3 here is CASSFRDNQPQHF. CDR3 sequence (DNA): TGTGCCAGCAGCTTTCGCGACAATCAGCCCCAGCATTTT.

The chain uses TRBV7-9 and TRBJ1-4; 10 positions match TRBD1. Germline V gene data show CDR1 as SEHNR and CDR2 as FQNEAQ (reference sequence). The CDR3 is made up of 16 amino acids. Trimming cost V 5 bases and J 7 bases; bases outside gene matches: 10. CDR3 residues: CASSRYSGTGVEKLFF. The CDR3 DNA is TGTGCCAGCAGCCGATATTCCGGGACAGGGGTTGAAAAACTGTTTTTT.